This T cell receptor beta chain was recovered during a study of T-cell reconstitution after alpha-beta-depleted transplantation in children. V was cut by 0 bases and J by 2 bases, with 4 bases left in between. The CDR3 runs to 13 residues. CDR1 and CDR2 from the germline V gene are SGHRS and YFSETQ. Ten or more counts support this clonotype. Its matching antigen is unknown. Regarding the study as a whole: Alpha-beta T cells about two months after transplant reportedly derived from several hundred expanded graft clones. For some patients, TCRbeta diversity was high at day 60 because of recipient T cells and thymic progenitors that survived. Most T-cell counts and diversity one year after the transplant came from T cells that were newly produced.

TCRbeta library construction was performed incorporating unique molecular identifiers. TCRdb re-called the PCR reads through MiXCR, storing one row per CDR3 protein. Of hundreds of thousands of distinct CDR3 sequences listed, more than 9% are singletons. This chain links TRBV5-1 with TRBJ2-3; D uncertain. The source material was PBMCs, sampled before TCRalphabeta/CD19-depleted stem cell transplant. This receptor was identified in a child under 10 years old with inherited bone marrow failure, due to receive a stem cell transplant. CDR3 sequence: CASSLGDTDTQYF. DNA for the CDR3: TGCGCCAGCAGCTTGGGGGACACAGATACGCAGTATTTT.